In its sample, the clone carrying this T cell receptor beta chain was seen a few times. Its antigen is undetermined. Sequencing used immunoSEQ multiplex PCR; TCRdb keeps in-frame clones, though not all of them. The profile shows 15,000 to 20,000 clones, 70% to 80% of them singletons. Trimming cost V 3 bases and J 14 bases, with 14 bases left between them. Germline V gene data show CDR1 as MDHEN and CDR2 as SYDVKM. This CDR3 contains 12 residues. All trial patients relapsed after autologous stem cell transplantation. These data come from a study of PD-1 blockade in classical Hodgkin lymphoma. The wider study: Every 2 weeks, patients had 3 mg/kg nivolumab intravenously. Whole-study results and caveats: Baseline diversity was lower in partial responders and progressors than complete responders.

V gene TRBV28 combines with J gene TRBJ2-1; D not certain. The sample consisted of peripheral blood mononuclear cells (PBMCs), taken at baseline. This clonotype originated in a human donor with classical Hodgkin lymphoma. CDR3 loop: CASSFNRQGEFF. CDR3 nucleotides: TGTGCCAGCAGTTTCAATCGGCAAGGAGAGTTCTTC.